Below, 14 T cell receptor beta chains from the same sample are listed, as sequenced in a study of T cell responses to AZD1222 COVID-19 vaccine. The table came from immunoSEQ multiplex PCR; TCRdb's copy has only in-frame clones and leaves some out. Among tens of thousands of clones listed, around 85% were seen once. The sequencing here drew on peripheral blood, taken 28 days after the second AZD1222 dose. The receptors stem from an adult who received the AZD1222 COVID-19 vaccine.

This sequence joins TRBV18 and TRBJ2-7; tentatively, D is TRBD1 (5 bases). The CDR3 spans 16 residues. In germline, CDR1 is KGHSH, CDR2 LQKENI. V lost 6 bases, J lost 2 bases, and 20 bases lay in between. CDR3 bases: TGTGCCAGCTCGCCCTCAGGGCCAGAATATCCCTACGAGCAGTACTTC. Protein: CASSPSGPEYPYEQYF.

This sequence joins TRBV7-9 and TRBJ2-7, with 8 nucleotides matching TRBD1. The germline CDR1 and CDR2 sequences are SEHNR and FQNEAQ (reference sequence). The CDR3 contains 13 residues. The trim removed 3 bases at V and 3 bases at J, leaving 1 base unmatched. In DNA form, the CDR3 reads TGTGCCAGCAGCTTGGGACAGGACTACGAGCAGTACTTC. Amino acids: CASSLGQDYEQYF. Full variable domain (rest looked up from reference TRBV7-9 and TRBJ2-7): DTGVSQNPRHKITKRGQNVTFRCDPISEHNRLYWYRQTLGQGPEFLTYFQNEAQLEKSRLLSDRFSAERPKGSFSTLEIQRTEQGDSAMYLCASSLGQDYEQYFGPGTRLTVT.

This clone was observed a single time. The chain recombines TRBV16 with TRBJ1-1, with 7 nucleotides matching TRBD1. V trimming: 2 bases; J trimming: 4 bases; junction bases outside the gene matches: 4. This CDR3 is built from 14 residues. The germline V gene has CDR1 KGHSY and CDR2 FQNENV. The CDR3 region is CASSQQGEGTEAFF. The CDR3 nucleotides are TGTGCCAGCAGCCAACAGGGGGAAGGCACTGAAGCTTTCTTT.

This chain uses TRBV13 with TRBJ1-1; TRBD1 matches 8 bases. V lost 5 bases to trimming and J lost 9 bases; unmatched junction nucleotides: 8. CDR1 and CDR2 (germline): PRHDT, FYEKMQ (reference sequence). The CDR3 is 13 residues long. CDR3 nucleotides: TGTGCCAGCAGCCGCGGACAGGGCCATAAAGCTTTCTTT. Translated: CASSRGQGHKAFF.

The V call is TRBV13, the J call TRBJ2-3, with D possibly TRBD2 on 6 matching bases. Between the trimmed V and J ends, which lost 1 base and 8 bases, there was a span of 19 bases. This CDR3 spans 16 amino acids. Germline lookup yields CDR1 PRHDT and CDR2 FYEKMQ (reference sequence). Here the CDR3 reads CASSLAKGGTEATQYF. DNA for the CDR3: TGTGCCAGCAGCTTAGCAAAAGGAGGGACTGAGGCTACGCAGTATTTT.

The rearrangement links TRBV2 to TRBJ1-4, with D possibly being TRBD1 (6 bases). The CDR3 has 15 amino acids. Germline V lookup: CDR1 SNHLY, CDR2 FYNNEI. Trimming took 4 bases from V and 7 from J, leaving 16 bases between them. The CDR3 is CASSGGNRAIEKLFF. CDR3 DNA: TGTGCCAGCAGTGGGGGAAACAGGGCCATTGAAAAACTGTTTTTT.

CDR3 sequence (DNA): TGCGCCAGCAGCTTGGACGTATCCCAGGGGGGCTACGAGCAGTACTTC. The encoded protein is CASSLDVSQGGYEQYF. The chain couples TRBV5-1 to TRBJ2-7; possibly TRBD1 for D (7 bases). This CDR3 is built from 16 residues. Germline loops: CDR1 SGHRS, CDR2 YFSETQ. V was cut by 0 bases and J by 3 bases, with 16 bases left in between.

The genes are TRBV19 and TRBJ2-1; 11 bases fit TRBD1. Germline CDR1 is LNHDA and CDR2 is SQIVND (reference sequence). J was trimmed by 9 bases and V by 5 bases; bases with no gene match: 6. The CDR3 spans 14 residues. CDR3 region: CASSDGQGAGEQFF. CDR3 nucleotide sequence: TGTGCCAGTAGTGACGGACAGGGGGCCGGTGAGCAGTTCTTC. The full variable domain, in which reference TRBV19 and TRBJ2-1 provide the parts outside the CDR3, is DGGITQSPKYLFRKEGQNVTLSCEQNLNHDAMYWYRQDPGQGLRLIYYSQIVNDFQKGDIAEGYSVSREKKESFPLTVTSAQKNPTAFYLCASSDGQGAGEQFFGPGTRLTVL.

The table lists this clone with a few counts. The rearrangement links TRBV7-8 to TRBJ1-4; no clear D gene. The germline V and J ends were trimmed by 3 bases and 5 bases, with 10 bases remaining between them. The CDR3 runs to 14 residues. Germline CDR1 is SGHVS and CDR2 is FQNEAQ. DNA for the CDR3: TGTGCCAGCAGCTTCTATGAGCCGAATGAAAAACTGTTTTTT. Translated, it gives CASSFYEPNEKLFF. The full variable domain, its missing parts supplied by reference TRBV7-8 and TRBJ1-4, is GAGVSQSPRYKVAKRGQDVALRCDPISGHVSLFWYQQALGQGPEFLTYFQNEAQLDKSGLPSDRFFAERPEGSVSTLKIQRTQQEDSAVYLCASSFYEPNEKLFFGSGTQLSVL.

The rearrangement joins TRBV2 to TRBJ1-5; TRBD1 might be the D (5 bases). Trimming shortened V by 3 bases and J by 3 bases, and 15 bases separated the two germline ends. The CDR3 runs to 16 residues. Germline CDR1 and CDR2: SNHLY and FYNNEI. The DNA of the CDR3 is TGTGCCAGCAGTGATCAGGGAGGTTGGAACAATCAGCCCCAGCATTTT. Amino acids: CASSDQGGWNNQPQHF. The whole variable domain, filled in from reference TRBV2 and TRBJ1-5, reads EPEVTQTPSHQVTQMGQEVILRCVPISNHLYFYWYRQILGQKVEFLVSFYNNEISEKSEIFDDQFSVERPDGSNFTLKIRSTKLEDSAMYFCASSDQGGWNNQPQHFGDGTRLSIL.

This chain uses TRBV5-1 with TRBJ1-1; 10 nucleotides match TRBD1. V was pared by 4 bases and J by 6 bases, with 12 bases of the junction left unmatched. The CDR3 spans 16 residues. CDR1 is SGHRS and CDR2 is YFSETQ in the germline V gene. CDR3 loop: CASSATAGTGVSEAFF. In DNA, the CDR3 is TGCGCCAGCAGCGCCACCGCCGGGACAGGGGTTTCTGAAGCTTTCTTT.

The chain links TRBV2 to TRBJ1-6; 9 nucleotides line up with TRBD1. The CDR3 length is 15 residues. The germline CDR1 and CDR2 sequences are SNHLY and FYNNEI. The junction had 6 bases not matched to a gene; V was cut back by 2 bases and J by 10 bases. CDR3 nucleotide sequence: TGTGCCAGCAGTGAAATTGGGACAGGGAGCTCACCCCTCCACTTT. Amino acids: CASSEIGTGSSPLHF.

The CDR3 region is CASSAGQGNPGELFF. The DNA for the CDR3 is TGTGCCAGCAGCGCTGGACAGGGGAATCCCGGGGAGCTGTTTTTT. The V gene is TRBV5-4, the J gene TRBJ2-2; 9 bases line up with TRBD1. The CDR3 is 15 residues long. Trimming took 4 bases from V and 6 from J; bases not matched to a gene: 7. Germline V CDR1 and CDR2: SGHNT, YYREEE (reference sequence).

The J gene is TRBJ1-1, the V gene TRBV27; D call uncertain. Trimming shortened V by 8 bases and J by 0 bases, and 7 bases separated the two germline ends. From germline, CDR1 is MNHEY and CDR2 SMNVEV (reference sequence). CDR3 size: 12 residues. This CDR3 is CASGFMNTEAFF. CDR3 nucleotide sequence: TGTGCCAGCGGGTTTATGAACACTGAAGCTTTCTTT.